Included here is one TCR beta chain sequence, with context. Its specificity is unknown. Other DNA sequences in this sample translate to the same CDR3. These data belong to a study of Ad26.COV2.S vaccination and SARS-CoV-2 variants. In the study overall: By the intramuscular route, Ad26.COV2.S was given once, or twice 56 days apart.

Study-level findings and limits: Researchers reported similar non-spike TCR breadth in vaccine and placebo recipients. Relative to placebo recipients, vaccine recipients exhibited elevated spike-specific TCR breadth.

Germline loops: CDR1 SGDLS, CDR2 YYNGEE. This CDR3 comprises 16 residues. V shed 2 bases, J shed 0 bases, and the junction held 3 bases outside the gene matches. Sequenced by immunoSEQ multiplex PCR; TCRdb stores in-frame clones only, minus some. The sample shows around 450,000 clones, roughly 90% of them seen only once. Treatment noted: around 19 received Ad26.COV2.S at low or high dose, single or two shots; about five received placebo; per-sample allocation not given. Collection of samples fell on day 63 after the first vaccine or placebo injection. Vaccination employed an Ad26 vector expressing the Wuhan-strain SARS-CoV-2 spike.

Sequenced material: peripheral blood, taken in a trial of Ad26.COV2.S vaccine versus placebo. The chain joins TRBV9 to TRBJ2-3; 10 bases line up with TRBD2. The TCR was taken from a person between 18 and 59 years old who received the Ad26.COV2.S COVID-19 vaccine or a placebo. This chain's CDR3 is CASSVERGGSTDTQYF. The CDR3 DNA follows: TGTGCCAGCAGCGTTGAGCGGGGGGGTAGCACAGATACGCAGTATTTT.